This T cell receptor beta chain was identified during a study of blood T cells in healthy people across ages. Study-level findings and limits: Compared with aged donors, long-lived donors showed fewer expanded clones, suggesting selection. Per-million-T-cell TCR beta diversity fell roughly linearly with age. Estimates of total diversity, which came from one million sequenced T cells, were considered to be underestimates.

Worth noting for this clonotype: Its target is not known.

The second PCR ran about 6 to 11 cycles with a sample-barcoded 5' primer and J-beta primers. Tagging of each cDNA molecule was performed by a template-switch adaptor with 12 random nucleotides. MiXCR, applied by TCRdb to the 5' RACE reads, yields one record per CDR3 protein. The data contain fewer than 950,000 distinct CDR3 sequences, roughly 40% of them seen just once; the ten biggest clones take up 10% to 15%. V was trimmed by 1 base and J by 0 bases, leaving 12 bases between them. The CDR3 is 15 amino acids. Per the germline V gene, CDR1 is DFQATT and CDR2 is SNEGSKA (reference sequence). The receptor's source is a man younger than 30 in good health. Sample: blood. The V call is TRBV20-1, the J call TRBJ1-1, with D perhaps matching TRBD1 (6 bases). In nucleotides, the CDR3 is TGCAGTGCTAGAGGACAGGCTTTTCTGAACACTGAAGCTTTCTTT. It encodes CSARGQAFLNTEAFF.